Reported below is one T cell receptor (beta chain). Assay used: immunoSEQ multiplex PCR; TCRdb lists only in-frame clones, some missing. The data hold around 260,000 clones, with around 86% observed a single time. This sample was included in a study of blood T cell repertoires in COVID-19. This CDR3 has 15 residues. Germline V gene data show CDR1 as SGHVS and CDR2 as FNYEAQ. Losses at the gene ends were 5 bases for V and 2 bases for J; bases not matched to a gene: 1. Input material: peripheral blood. The sequence derives from a human donor in a cohort sampled during active COVID-19. This chain uses TRBV7-6 with TRBJ2-1, with 12 bases aligning to TRBD2. This chain's CDR3 is CASSGLAGTYNEQFF. CDR3 nucleotides: TGTGCCAGCAGCGGACTAGCGGGAACCTACAATGAGCAGTTCTTC.